This TCR beta chain appears in the sequencing data of a study of blood T cell repertoires in COVID-19. Across the study: PBMCs, B-cell-depleted T cells, or T cells were the source of the cDNA or gDNA that made up the material.

Authors' processing steps: Estimation of nucleated cell counts relied on the amplification of reference gene primers. Clones were sequenced by immunoSEQ multiplex PCR, and TCRdb holds only the in-frame ones, with some missing. V and J calls and clone size are as listed in that table; D and trimming were resolved from the DNA. The sample comprises about 190,000 clones, approximately 84% of which are singletons, and about 3.5% rests with the top ten. The participants were between about 18 and 89 years old and came from 20 to 30 US areas. Before being deemed recovered, Cohort 3 donors had two negative PCRs, clearance, or symptom resolution. The V end was cut by 7 bases, the J end by 1 base, with 13 bases between. Germline V gene sequence: CDR1 MNHEY, CDR2 SVGAGI. This CDR3 spans 15 amino acids. This clone was detected once.

This TCR came from a woman aged 25 to 45 who had recovered from COVID-19. Input material: PBMCs or T cells enriched from blood (not recorded which). This sequence joins TRBV6-5 and TRBJ2-2; possible D gene TRBD1, 5 bases. This CDR3 reads CASIRQGGNTGELFF. The DNA of the CDR3 is TGTGCCAGCATAAGGCAGGGCGGGAACACCGGGGAGCTGTTTTTT.